This TCR beta chain is drawn from a study of metastatic and nonmetastatic thyroid tumors. The wider study: Where malignant and benign thyroid patients were concerned, repertoires were compared across blood and tumor or nodule tissue.

The germline V gene has CDR1 LGHNA and CDR2 YNFKEQ. V trimming: 5 bases; J trimming: 3 bases; junction bases outside the gene matches: 5. There are 15 residues in the CDR3. Of note for this clone: Its antigen is undetermined.

Study-wide findings and caveats: TCR beta diversity was reportedly significantly higher in malignant thyroid tumors than benign nodules, in blood and tumor.

Patients were all untreated before their thyroid surgery. As originally analysed: Clinicopathological groups of papillary thyroid cancer showed CDR3 differences that were used to build a distant-metastasis classifier. TCRdb reanalyzed the PCR reads via MiXCR. TCRdb's processing, not the authors' own work, is the source of the V and J calls. The sample includes some 12,000 clones, more than 35% seen only once; the top ten take 16%. The gene calls are TRBV4-2 and TRBJ2-5; TRBD2 matches 11 bases. The sequenced sample consisted of tumor tissue. The receptor was isolated from a female donor with papillary thyroid cancer or a benign thyroid nodule (not recorded which). Some clones in this sample may be carry-over from other donors' samples. CDR3 coding DNA: TGTGCCAGCAGCTTGAGGGGACTAGCGGAAGAGACCCAGTACTTC. Encoded protein: CASSLRGLAEETQYF.